These 30 T cell receptor beta chains were sequenced from one sample in a study of blood T cell repertoires in COVID-19. This table comes from immunoSEQ multiplex PCR, and its TCRdb copy is limited to in-frame clones, with some not included. This sample has about 150,000 clones, with about 84% found just once. Sequencing was carried out using peripheral blood. The receptor source for this set is a woman in her forties or fifties with acute or convalescent COVID-19.

This clone has only a few counts. This rearrangement joins TRBV9 to TRBJ2-2; tentatively, D is TRBD2 (7 bases). The V and J ends lost 4 bases and 4 bases respectively, with 17 bases between them. The germline CDR1 and CDR2 sequences are SGDLS and YYNGEE. This CDR3 has 16 amino acids. The CDR3 nucleotides are TGTGCCAGCAGCTTAGATTTGGGGGGGCCCACCGGGGAGCTGTTTTTT. Translation gives CASSLDLGGPTGELFF.

The CDR3 nucleotides are TGCGCCAGCAGCTTGGATGGACAGGGAACGGGGCAGTACTTC. Protein sequence: CASSLDGQGTGQYF. The chain recombines TRBV5-1 with TRBJ2-7, with 8 bases matching TRBD1. V was pared by 0 bases and J by 9 bases, with 8 bases of the junction left unmatched. Germline loops: CDR1 SGHRS, CDR2 YFSETQ. The CDR3 has 14 residues. Looking up the rest from reference TRBV5-1 and TRBJ2-7 gives the full variable domain: KAGVTQTPRYLIKTRGQQVTLSCSPISGHRSVSWYQQTPGQGLQFLFEYFSETQRNKGNFPGRFSGRQFSNSRSEMNVSTLELGDSALYLCASSLDGQGTGQYFGPGTRLTVT.

The V and J genes are TRBV19 and TRBJ1-1, with D hard to call. The germline V gene encodes CDR1 LNHDA and CDR2 SQIVND (reference sequence). Trimming pared 2 bases from V and 2 bases from J, leaving 6 bases between. The length of the CDR3 is 13 residues. CDR3 sequence (DNA): TGTGCCAGTAGTATATCGTTCAACACTGAAGCTTTCTTT. Its protein is CASSISFNTEAFF. The entire variable domain, with the rest obtained from reference TRBV19 and TRBJ1-1, is as follows: DGGITQSPKYLFRKEGQNVTLSCEQNLNHDAMYWYRQDPGQGLRLIYYSQIVNDFQKGDIAEGYSVSREKKESFPLTVTSAQKNPTAFYLCASSISFNTEAFFGQGTRLTVV.

As DNA, the CDR3 is TGTGCCAGCAGTGAGTCACAGGGAGGGAATGAAAAACTGTTTTTT. This sequence encodes CASSESQGGNEKLFF. The chain joins TRBV25-1 to TRBJ1-4; the D gene is possibly TRBD1 (6 bases). There are 15 residues in the CDR3. Per the germline V gene, CDR1 is MGHDK and CDR2 is SYGVNS. V lost 3 bases and J lost 5, with 13 bases in between.

The chain has TRBV10-2 and TRBJ2-3, with a possible D match to TRBD2 (6 bases). CDR3 length equals 13 residues. Trimming cost V 0 bases and J 9 bases, with 10 bases left between them. Germline CDR1 and CDR2: WSHSY and SAAADI. CDR3 DNA: TGCGCCAGCAGTGAGTCGACGGGACTGACGCAGTATTTT. This translates into CASSESTGLTQYF.

The chain is built from TRBV7-2 and TRBJ2-7, with a tentative D call TRBD1 (6 bases). The length of the CDR3 is 15 residues. CDR1 and CDR2 (germline): SGHTA, FQGNSA. The V gene lost 6 bases and the J gene lost 2 bases, with 17 bases spanning the gap. The CDR3 protein is CASSPTLDRTYEQYF. CDR3 in DNA: TGTGCCAGCAGTCCAACCCTAGACAGGACCTACGAGCAGTACTTC. Full variable domain (outside the CDR3, taken from reference TRBV7-2 and TRBJ2-7): GAGVSQSPSNKVTEKGKDVELRCDPISGHTALYWYRQSLGQGLEFLIYFQGNSAPDKSGLPSDRFSAERTGGSVSTLTIQRTQQEDSAVYLCASSPTLDRTYEQYFGPGTRLTVT.

DNA of the CDR3: TGCGCCAGCAGCCAAGGAGCAGGGGCTCATCTGAACACTGAAGCTTTCTTT. Residues: CASSQGAGAHLNTEAFF. The genes are TRBV4-3 and TRBJ1-1; the D gene is possibly TRBD1 (6 bases). Trimming took off 1 base at V and 0 bases at J, with 15 bases between the two ends. The germline gives CDR1 LGHNA, CDR2 YSLEER. The CDR3 has 17 residues.

The chain employs TRBV2 and TRBJ1-3, with unresolved D. Trimming took off 4 bases at V and 3 bases at J, with 13 bases between the two ends. The V gene's germline CDR1 is SNHLY and CDR2 FYNNEI. This CDR3 contains 15 residues. The CDR3 coding sequence is TGTGCCAGCAGTGTCTCGGGGTTCGGTGGAAACACCATATATTTT. This gives the protein CASSVSGFGGNTIYF.

The chain couples TRBV6-5 to TRBJ2-5; D possibly corresponds to TRBD2 (7 bases). This CDR3 comprises 16 residues. Germline V gene sequence: CDR1 MNHEY, CDR2 SVGAGI. Trimming stripped 1 base from V and 2 bases from J, with 14 bases between. CDR3 nucleotide sequence: TGTGCCAGCAGTTACTGGGGCGGGGGCCCGCAAGAGACCCAGTACTTC. Its translation is CASSYWGGGPQETQYF.

This clone was observed a few times. This chain uses TRBV4-2 with TRBJ1-2, with TRBD1 as a possible D gene (5 bases). Per germline, CDR1 LGHNA and CDR2 YNFKEQ. The length of the CDR3 is 15 residues. V lost 4 bases and J 2 bases, leaving 14 bases between the germline ends. CDR3 nucleotide sequence: TGTGCCAGCAGCCCAGGGAAGGGGATGAACTATGGCTACACCTTC. This gives the protein CASSPGKGMNYGYTF.

V usage is TRBV19 and J usage is TRBJ1-1; maybe TRBD1 (6 bases). This CDR3 comprises 13 residues. CDR1 is LNHDA and CDR2 is SQIVND in the germline V gene (reference sequence). Trimming cost V 10 bases and J 0 bases, with 12 bases left between them. The CDR3 loop is CATGGQMNTEAFF. CDR3 in DNA: TGTGCCACTGGCGGACAGATGAACACTGAAGCTTTCTTT.

This chain uses TRBV19 with TRBJ1-1; perhaps TRBD1 as D (6 bases). Germline assignment: CDR1 LNHDA and CDR2 SQIVND (reference sequence). This CDR3 has 16 residues. Trimming left V 5 bases short and J 1 base short, with 17 bases between. The CDR3 DNA is TGTGCCAGTAGTTACTCTCCGGGACATCAGAACACTGAAGCTTTCTTT. It specifies CASSYSPGHQNTEAFF.

This sequence joins TRBV2 and TRBJ2-3; 7 nucleotides align to TRBD2. Germline V lookup: CDR1 SNHLY, CDR2 FYNNEI. CDR3 length: 14 residues. Germline trimming cut 7 bases from V and 5 bases from J; bases unmatched to any gene: 9. The CDR3 loop is CASTADGGRDTQYF. The CDR3 DNA sequence: TGTGCCAGCACCGCGGACGGGGGGAGAGATACGCAGTATTTT.

This chain connects TRBV5-1 to TRBJ2-7, with D possibly being TRBD1 (5 bases). This CDR3 is built from 14 residues. Trimming took 4 bases from V and 3 from J, leaving 14 bases between them. Germline V gene lookup returns CDR1 SGHRS and CDR2 YFSETQ. The CDR3 sequence: CASSGQGSGYEQYF. Written as DNA, the CDR3 is TGCGCCAGCAGCGGGCAGGGATCGGGCTACGAGCAGTACTTC.

The table lists this clone with a few counts. J is TRBJ2-7 and V is TRBV30; 8 bases align to TRBD2. V lost 4 bases to trimming and J lost 7 bases; unmatched junction nucleotides: 6. CDR3 size: 12 residues. Germline V gives CDR1 GTSNPN, CDR2 SVGIG (reference sequence). DNA for the CDR3: TGTGCCTGGAAAGGACTAGCTAAGGAGCAGTACTTC. It specifies CAWKGLAKEQYF. Complete variable domain (other parts from reference TRBV30 and TRBJ2-7): SQTIHQWPATLVQPVGSPLSLECTVEGTSNPNLYWYRQAAGRGLQLLFYSVGIGQISSEVPQNLSASRPQDRQFILSSKKLLLSDSGFYLCAWKGLAKEQYFGPGTRLTVT.

V gene TRBV9 combines with J gene TRBJ2-3; TRBD1 agrees at 8 bases. V lost 2 bases, J lost 5 bases, and 10 bases stayed unmatched. CDR3 length equals 16 residues. The germline CDR1 and CDR2 sequences are SGDLS and YYNGEE. Here the CDR3 reads CASSVFGAGGVDTQYF. CDR3 nucleotide sequence: TGTGCCAGCAGCGTCTTTGGGGCAGGGGGCGTAGATACGCAGTATTTT.

This clone was seen more than once but under ten times. The V call is TRBV28, the J call TRBJ1-4; TRBD1 aligns across 7 bases. After removal of 5 bases from V and 13 bases from J, the junction contained 16 bases not matched to a gene. Germline-derived CDR1 and CDR2 are MDHEN and SYDVKM. The CDR3 sequence is 15 residues long. CDR3 region: CASSAAGTETFGLFF. The CDR3 region has the DNA TGTGCCAGCAGTGCCGCCGGGACAGAGACTTTCGGACTGTTTTTT.

CDR3 DNA: TGTGCCTGGAGAGCAGGGGGCCCTAGCAATCAGCCCCAGCATTTT. The encoded protein is CAWRAGGPSNQPQHF. This chain connects TRBV30 to TRBJ1-5; 8 bases are a match to TRBD1. With V trimmed by 3 bases and J by 0 bases, 4 bases remained unmatched. Germline loops: CDR1 GTSNPN, CDR2 SVGIG (reference sequence). This CDR3 contains 15 residues.

The chain carries TRBV4-2 and TRBJ1-3, with D perhaps matching TRBD1 (6 bases). Trimming cost V 0 bases and J 2 bases, with 11 bases left between them. CDR3 length: 16 amino acids. From germline, CDR1 is LGHNA and CDR2 YNFKEQ. The CDR3 DNA follows: TGTGCCAGCAGCCAAGAGTTTGCAGGGGCTGGAAACACCATATATTTT. Amino acids: CASSQEFAGAGNTIYF.

A word on this clone: The junction departs from germline at one end; a sequencing error may be responsible. The chain employs TRBV4-3 and TRBJ1-2, with D uncertain. The CDR3 covers 14 residues. The germline V gene has CDR1 LGHNA and CDR2 YSLEER. The CDR3 DNA reads as TGCGCCAGCAGCCAAACGGCTTCTAGGACTGGCCACACCTTC. As protein: CASSQTASRTGHTF.

The chain combines TRBV27 with TRBJ1-2; no clear D gene. CDR1 is MNHEY and CDR2 is SMNVEV in the germline V gene (reference sequence). The ends were cut back, 5 bases at V and 8 bases at J, with 18 bases in the middle. The CDR3 covers 14 residues. The CDR3 coding sequence is TGTGCCAGCAGTGGGTACGGGAATTCCCACGGCTACACCTTC. Translated, it gives CASSGYGNSHGYTF.

This sequence joins TRBV28 and TRBJ1-4; tentatively, D is TRBD1 (5 bases). The germline V gene has CDR1 MDHEN and CDR2 SYDVKM. V was clipped by 10 bases and J by 7 bases, with 16 bases between them. The CDR3 runs 13 residues. The DNA of the CDR3 is TGTGCCACCCTGCAGGGACTACGTGAAAAACTGTTTTTT. It codes for CATLQGLREKLFF.

This sequence joins TRBV4-1 and TRBJ1-1; D unresolved. Germline V CDR1 and CDR2: MGHRA, YSYEKL. CDR3 length equals 15 residues. V shed 0 bases and J shed 6 bases, with 14 bases lying between them. Here the CDR3 reads CASSQDPPQKAEAFF. DNA of the CDR3: TGCGCCAGCAGCCAAGATCCCCCACAGAAGGCTGAAGCTTTCTTT.

This rearrangement joins TRBV9 to TRBJ1-3; 7 nucleotides line up with TRBD1. Trimming took 3 bases from V and 4 from J; bases not matched to a gene: 7. There are 15 residues in the CDR3. Germline V lookup: CDR1 SGDLS, CDR2 YYNGEE. CDR3 protein: CASSATTGPGNTIYF. In nucleotides, the CDR3 is TGTGCCAGCAGCGCGACGACAGGGCCCGGAAACACCATATATTTT. The full variable domain, rest sourced from reference TRBV9 and TRBJ1-3, is DSGVTQTPKHLITATGQRVTLRCSPRSGDLSVYWYQQSLDQGLQFLIQYYNGEERAKGNILERFSAQQFPDLHSELNLSSLELGDSALYFCASSATTGPGNTIYFGEGSWLTVV.

Comments on this clone: Other nucleotide sequences from this sample produce the same CDR3. The chain joins TRBV5-6 to TRBJ1-2; 7 bases line up with TRBD1. J was trimmed by 7 bases and V by 4 bases; bases with no gene match: 7. This CDR3 has 13 residues. Germline loops: CDR1 SGHDT, CDR2 YYEEEE. The CDR3 bases are TGTGCCAGCAGCCTGAACAGGGGCGGTGGCTACACCTTC. It encodes CASSLNRGGGYTF. The full variable domain, completed using reference TRBV5-6 and TRBJ1-2, is DAGVTQSPTHLIKTRGQQVTLRCSPKSGHDTVSWYQQALGQGPQFIFQYYEEEERQRGNFPDRFSGHQFPNYSSELNVNALLLGDSALYLCASSLNRGGGYTFGSGTRLTVV.

This clone was picked up a small number of times. This sequence joins TRBV19 and TRBJ2-2; possibly TRBD1 for D (6 bases). This CDR3 has 14 amino acids. Trimming removed 10 bases from V and 0 bases from J, with 12 bases in between. Looked up from germline, CDR1 is LNHDA and CDR2 is SQIVND (reference sequence). CDR3 loop: CAIRGQSNTGELFF. The CDR3 bases are TGTGCCATCAGAGGACAGTCGAACACCGGGGAGCTGTTTTTT.

The gene calls are TRBV27 and TRBJ2-7, with no clear D. Per the germline V gene, CDR1 is MNHEY and CDR2 is SMNVEV (reference sequence). The CDR3 consists of 10 residues. With 6 bases removed from V and 6 bases from J, the gap between germline ends came to 6 bases. CDR3 protein: CASRNSEQYF. The CDR3 DNA reads TGTGCCAGCAGAAACAGCGAGCAGTACTTC.

This rearrangement joins TRBV4-3 to TRBJ2-3; D perhaps matches TRBD2 (5 bases). Germline V gene lookup returns CDR1 LGHNA and CDR2 YSLEER. Trimming removed 2 bases from V and 8 bases from J, with 20 bases in between. The CDR3 totals 16 residues. The CDR3 is CASSQTPGSGIGTQYF. In nucleotides, the CDR3 is TGCGCCAGCAGCCAAACGCCGGGGTCTGGGATAGGTACGCAGTATTTT.

This clone has just a few counts. The J gene is TRBJ2-1, the V gene TRBV4-1; TRBD1 matches at 7 bases. Germline CDR1 is MGHRA and CDR2 is YSYEKL. Losses at the gene ends were 6 bases for V and 8 bases for J; bases not matched to a gene: 7. CDR3 size: 13 residues. This CDR3 is CASRNTGTDEQFF. Written as DNA, the CDR3 is TGCGCCAGCAGAAACACCGGGACAGATGAGCAGTTCTTC.

This rearrangement joins TRBV7-7 to TRBJ2-5, with D possibly being TRBD2 (6 bases). Trimming shortened V by 4 bases and J by 4 bases, and 10 bases separated the two germline ends. The CDR3 runs 13 residues. Germline lookup yields CDR1 SSHAT and CDR2 FNYEAQ (reference sequence). CDR3 bases: TGTGCCAGCAGCTCGACTAGGTCAGAGACCCAGTACTTC. Protein: CASSSTRSETQYF.